The next 20 T cell receptor beta chains were all read from a single sample in a study of graft-versus-host responses after intestinal transplantation. Co-plating was performed using roughly 200,000 CFSE-labeled responder cells and roughly 200,000 irradiated, violet-dye-labeled stimulator cells. Sequenced by immunoSEQ multiplex PCR; TCRdb stores in-frame clones only, minus some. The table records 20,000 or so clones, 25% to 35% of them present only once. Sample: alloreactive CD8+ T cells from a mixed lymphocyte reaction culture, taken before intestinal transplant. Subset here: CFSE-low proliferating T cells sorted from roughly 6-day pre-transplant mixed lymphocyte reaction (GvH or HvG direction). The origin of the receptors is a human patient who received an intestinal transplant.

As regards this clone: One junction end does not reproduce the germline sequence, and a read error may be involved. V usage is TRBV6-5 and J usage is TRBJ2-7; the D is unclear. This CDR3 contains 13 residues. CDR1 and CDR2 (germline): MNHEY, SVGAGI. This chain's CDR3 is CASSDVLPIEQYF. The CDR3, as DNA: TGCGCCAGCAGTGATGTACTGCCGATCGAGCAGTACTTC.

V is TRBV9 and J is TRBJ2-1; 11 positions agree with TRBD1. V was clipped by 0 bases and J by 3 bases; unmatched bases: 2. Germline lookup yields CDR1 SGDLS and CDR2 YYNGEE. The CDR3 consists of 16 residues. CDR3 amino acids: CASSVAGTGGYNEQFF. The CDR3 region has the DNA TGTGCCAGCAGCGTAGCCGGGACAGGGGGCTACAATGAGCAGTTCTTC. Full variable domain (remainder filled in from reference TRBV9 and TRBJ2-1): DSGVTQTPKHLITATGQRVTLRCSPRSGDLSVYWYQQSLDQGLQFLIQYYNGEERAKGNILERFSAQQFPDLHSELNLSSLELGDSALYFCASSVAGTGGYNEQFFGPGTRLTVL.

The CDR3 nucleotides read TGCGCCAGCAGTCCGTTACTCCCAACGGACACCGGGGAGCTGTTTTTT. Translating gives CASSPLLPTDTGELFF. J is TRBJ2-2 and V is TRBV4-1; D not resolved. V was trimmed by 6 bases and J by 3 bases, leaving 17 bases between them. Germline CDR1 MGHRA, CDR2 YSYEKL. This CDR3 has 16 amino acids.

The rearrangement links TRBV6-5 to TRBJ1-2; D call uncertain. Germline CDR1 and CDR2: MNHEY and SVGAGI. The CDR3 consists of 12 residues. The V and J ends lost 8 bases and 7 bases respectively, with 14 bases between them. The chain's CDR3 is CASGRQERGYTF. The CDR3 DNA sequence: TGTGCCAGCGGCAGGCAGGAACGTGGCTACACCTTC.

This clone was detected a few times. The chain joins TRBV5-6 to TRBJ1-2; no clear D gene. Trimming removed 0 bases from V and 0 bases from J, with 3 bases in between. This CDR3 has 13 residues. Germline V gene sequence: CDR1 SGHDT, CDR2 YYEEEE. CDR3 loop: CASSLGSNYGYTF. CDR3 nucleotide sequence: TGTGCCAGCAGCTTGGGATCTAACTATGGCTACACCTTC.

By proportion, this clone is medium-sized. The chain uses TRBV11-1 and TRBJ2-7; 9 bases are shared with TRBD2. Germline assignment: CDR1 SGHAT and CDR2 FQDESV (reference sequence). J lost 1 base, V lost 4 bases, and 8 bases had no gene match. CDR3 length equals 16 residues. This chain's CDR3 is CASSSRSGSWSYEQYF. CDR3 nucleotide sequence: TGTGCCAGCAGCTCCCGTAGCGGGAGTTGGTCCTACGAGCAGTACTTC.

As for this clone: A much larger clone is a single base away; this may be a read error. This chain links TRBV5-5 with TRBJ2-5, with 8 nucleotides matching TRBD2. The CDR3 loop spans 14 amino acids. The germline CDR1 and CDR2 sequences are SGHKS and YYEKEE (reference sequence). The DNA of the CDR3 is TGTGCCAGCAGCCTTGGACTAGCCTCCTACGAGCAGCACTTC. It is translated as CASSLGLASYEQHF.

This clone was observed a handful of times. The genes are TRBV19 and TRBJ2-1; 11 nucleotides line up with TRBD2. J lost 1 base, V lost 2 bases, and 13 bases had no gene match. Germline V gene sequence: CDR1 LNHDA, CDR2 SQIVND (reference sequence). The CDR3 contains 20 residues. In DNA form, the CDR3 reads TGTGCCAGTAGTATATTAGGGCTAGCGGGAGGAGAAATGTCCTACAATGAGCAGTTCTTC. Translating gives CASSILGLAGGEMSYNEQFF.

The chain carries TRBV13 and TRBJ2-5; 13 positions agree with TRBD2. This CDR3 contains 15 residues. The J segment lost 4 bases and the V segment lost 6 bases, leaving 5 bases of the junction unmatched. Germline V lookup: CDR1 PRHDT, CDR2 FYEKMQ (reference sequence). CDR3 sequence (DNA): TGTGCCAGCAGTACTAGCGGGAGGGCCCGAGAGACCCAGTACTTC. This gives the protein CASSTSGRARETQYF.

The chain is built from TRBV11-2 and TRBJ1-6, with D possibly TRBD1 on 5 matching bases. This CDR3 is built from 13 residues. Germline values: CDR1 SGHAT, CDR2 FQNNGV. V lost 4 bases and J 7 bases, leaving 8 bases between the germline ends. CDR3 in amino acids: CASSSGGNSPLHF. Here the CDR3 DNA reads TGTGCCAGCAGCTCCGGGGGGAATTCACCCCTCCACTTT.

This clone was observed a handful of times. The chain is built from TRBV4-2 and TRBJ2-7; 12 bases align to TRBD2. The ends lost 2 bases at V and 5 bases at J; junction bases unmatched: 7. Germline CDR1 and CDR2: LGHNA and YNFKEQ. The CDR3 is 16 residues long. Written as DNA, the CDR3 is TGTGCCAGCAGCCAAAGACTAGCGGGAGAAGGGGACGAGCAGTACTTC. Protein product: CASSQRLAGEGDEQYF.

The chain employs TRBV11-3 and TRBJ2-3; 8 nucleotides match TRBD2. The ends lost 5 bases at V and 2 bases at J; junction bases unmatched: 3. This CDR3 spans 14 amino acids. Germline V gives CDR1 SGHNT, CDR2 YENEEA. CDR3 coding DNA: TGTGCCAGCAGCCCTAGCGGGCTCACAGATACGCAGTATTTT. Protein: CASSPSGLTDTQYF.

This sequence joins TRBV5-4 and TRBJ2-2; 8 bases fit TRBD2. The CDR3 consists of 15 residues. The germline CDR1 and CDR2 sequences are SGHNT and YYREEE (reference sequence). With V trimmed by 3 bases and J by 4 bases, 5 bases remained unmatched. In DNA form, the CDR3 reads TGTGCCAGCAGCTCTACGGCGGGGGGCACCGGGGAGCTGTTTTTT. Protein: CASSSTAGGTGELFF.

The chain is built from TRBV6-1 and TRBJ2-1, with D perhaps being TRBD1 or TRBD2 (5 bases each). Germline CDR1 MNHNS, CDR2 SASEGT. V lost 7 bases and J 8 bases, leaving 9 bases between the germline ends. This CDR3 is 11 amino acids long. CDR3 amino acids: CASTQGDEQFF. In DNA, the CDR3 is TGTGCCAGCACCCAGGGAGATGAGCAGTTCTTC.

This clone was seen more than once but under ten times. This chain joins TRBV4-1 and TRBJ2-2, with D unclear. V was cut by 1 base and J by 6 bases, with 9 bases left in between. Germline V CDR1 and CDR2: MGHRA, YSYEKL. The CDR3 consists of 14 residues. The CDR3 region is CASSQGAFPGELFF. The CDR3, as DNA: TGCGCCAGCAGCCAAGGGGCCTTTCCCGGGGAGCTGTTTTTT.

This chain joins TRBV4-1 and TRBJ2-1; 9 nucleotides agree with TRBD2. The germline gives CDR1 MGHRA, CDR2 YSYEKL. There are 15 residues in the CDR3. V lost 4 bases to trimming and J lost 7 bases; unmatched junction nucleotides: 8. In nucleotides, the CDR3 is TGCGCCAGCAGCCCGGGGGCTAGCGGGACGAATGAGCAGTTCTTC. This translates into CASSPGASGTNEQFF.

The chain combines TRBV27 with TRBJ2-7; the D is unclear. Germline V gene data show CDR1 as MNHEY and CDR2 as SMNVEV (reference sequence). Trimming stripped 3 bases from V and 3 bases from J, with 6 bases between. The CDR3 consists of 12 residues. CDR3 in DNA: TGTGCCAGCAGTTTGACCGGCTACGAGCAGTACTTC. It codes for CASSLTGYEQYF.

The gene calls are TRBV11-2 and TRBJ1-6; possible D gene TRBD1, 5 bases. CDR1 and CDR2 from the germline V gene are SGHAT and FQNNGV. The CDR3 runs to 14 residues. V was pared by 6 bases and J by 8 bases, with 14 bases between. As DNA, the CDR3 is TGTGCCAGCAGGACCTGGGGGGGTCATTCACCCCTCCACTTT. This gives the protein CASRTWGGHSPLHF.

The gene calls are TRBV7-9 and TRBJ1-1; 10 bases map to TRBD1. The CDR3 covers 15 residues. J was trimmed by 5 bases and V by 5 bases; bases with no gene match: 8. From germline, CDR1 is SEHNR and CDR2 FQNEAQ (reference sequence). The CDR3 DNA sequence: TGTGCCAGCAGCAAGAGAAGGACAGGGGGTACTGAAGCTTTCTTT. Translation gives CASSKRRTGGTEAFF.

The genes are TRBV6-6 and TRBJ2-1; D not resolved. The V gene lost 0 bases and the J gene lost 8 bases, with 5 bases spanning the gap. This CDR3 is 12 amino acids long. Germline V gene sequence: CDR1 MNHNY, CDR2 SVGAGI (reference sequence). The chain's CDR3 is CASSYSSHEQFF. CDR3 coding DNA: TGTGCCAGCAGTTACTCGAGTCATGAGCAGTTCTTC.